This T cell receptor beta chain originates from a study of blood T cell repertoires in COVID-19. The V gene end was trimmed by 3 bases and the J gene end by 3 bases; junction bases not matched to a gene: 1. The CDR3 consists of 13 residues. Per the germline V gene, CDR1 is SGHTA and CDR2 is FQGNSA. Original processing methods: How many nucleated cells were present was estimated from reference gene primer amplification. TCRdb's copy holds only in-frame clones and misses some; the assay was immunoSEQ multiplex PCR. That table supplies the V and J calls and clone size; D and trimming were determined from the DNA. The repertoire holds 150,000 to 200,000 clones, with roughly 91% as singletons.

The receptor comes from a human donor in a cohort sampled during active COVID-19. The chain is built from TRBV7-2 and TRBJ2-7; the match to TRBD2 covers 8 bases. The sample comprised peripheral blood. The CDR3 nucleotides are TGTGCCAGCAGCTTTACTAGCGGCTACGAGCAGTACTTC. Translating it yields CASSFTSGYEQYF.